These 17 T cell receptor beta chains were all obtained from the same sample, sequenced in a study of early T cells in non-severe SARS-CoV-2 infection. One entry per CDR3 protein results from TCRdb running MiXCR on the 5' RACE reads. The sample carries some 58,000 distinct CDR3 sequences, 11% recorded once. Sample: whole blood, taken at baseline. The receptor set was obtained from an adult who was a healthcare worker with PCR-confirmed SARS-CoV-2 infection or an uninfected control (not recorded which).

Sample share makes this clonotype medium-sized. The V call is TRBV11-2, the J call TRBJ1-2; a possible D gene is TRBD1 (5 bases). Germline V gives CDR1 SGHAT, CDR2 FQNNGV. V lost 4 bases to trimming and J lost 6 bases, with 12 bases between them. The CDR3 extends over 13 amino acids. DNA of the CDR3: TGTGCCAGCAGCTCAGGGAGGGTGAATGGCTACACCTTC. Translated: CASSSGRVNGYTF.

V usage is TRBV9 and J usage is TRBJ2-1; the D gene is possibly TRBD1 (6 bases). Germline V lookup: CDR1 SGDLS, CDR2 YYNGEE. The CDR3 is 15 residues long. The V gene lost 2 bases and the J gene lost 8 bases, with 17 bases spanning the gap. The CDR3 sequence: CASSVDQDSVYEQFF. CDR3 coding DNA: TGTGCCAGCAGCGTTGATCAGGACAGTGTCTATGAGCAGTTCTTC.

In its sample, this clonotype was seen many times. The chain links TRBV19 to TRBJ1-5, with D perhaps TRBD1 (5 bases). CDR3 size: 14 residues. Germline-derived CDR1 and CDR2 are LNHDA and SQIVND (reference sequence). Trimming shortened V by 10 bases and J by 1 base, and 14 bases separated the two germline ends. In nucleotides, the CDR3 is TGTGCCACCGGGGGATCCAGGAGCAATCAGCCCCAGCATTTT. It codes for CATGGSRSNQPQHF.

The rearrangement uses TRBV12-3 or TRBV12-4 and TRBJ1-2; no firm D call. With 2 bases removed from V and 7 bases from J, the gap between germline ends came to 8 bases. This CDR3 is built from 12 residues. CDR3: CASSLSSGGYTF. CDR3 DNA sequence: TGTGCCAGCAGTTTATCTTCGGGTGGCTACACCTTC.

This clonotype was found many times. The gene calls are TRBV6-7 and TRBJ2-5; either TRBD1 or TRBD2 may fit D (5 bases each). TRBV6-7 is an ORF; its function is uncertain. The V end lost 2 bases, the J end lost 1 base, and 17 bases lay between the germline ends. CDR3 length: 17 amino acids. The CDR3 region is CASSYRGGGHPQETQYF. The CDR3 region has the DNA TGTGCCAGCAGTTACAGGGGCGGAGGACACCCCCAAGAGACCCAGTACTTC.

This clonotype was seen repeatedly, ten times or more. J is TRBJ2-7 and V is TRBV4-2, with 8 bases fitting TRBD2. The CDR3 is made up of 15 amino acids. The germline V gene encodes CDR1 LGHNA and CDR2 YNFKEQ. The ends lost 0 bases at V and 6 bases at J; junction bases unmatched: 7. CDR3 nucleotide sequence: TGTGCCAGCAGCCAAGAAGTGGGGACTAGTTCCGAGCAGTACTTC. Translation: CASSQEVGTSSEQYF.

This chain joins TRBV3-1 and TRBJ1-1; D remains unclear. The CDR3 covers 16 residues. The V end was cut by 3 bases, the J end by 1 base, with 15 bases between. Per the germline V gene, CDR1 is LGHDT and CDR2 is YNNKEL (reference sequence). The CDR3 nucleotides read TGTGCCAGCAGCCACTCCCGCGGCCAGAAGAACACTGAAGCTTTCTTT. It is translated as CASSHSRGQKNTEAFF.

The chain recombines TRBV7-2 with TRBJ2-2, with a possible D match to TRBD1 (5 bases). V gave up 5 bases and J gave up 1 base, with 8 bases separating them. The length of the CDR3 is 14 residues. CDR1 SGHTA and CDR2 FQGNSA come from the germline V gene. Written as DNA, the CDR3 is TGTGCCAGCAGCACCGGACAGAACACCGGGGAGCTGTTTTTT. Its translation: CASSTGQNTGELFF.

As DNA, the CDR3 is TGCGCCAGCAGCGACACTAGGGAGACCCAGTACTTC. This gives the protein CASSDTRETQYF. This chain uses TRBV5-1 with TRBJ2-5, with D tentatively TRBD2 (5 bases). Germline V gene lookup returns CDR1 SGHRS and CDR2 YFSETQ. This CDR3 has 12 amino acids. Trimming left V 4 bases short and J 5 bases short, with 9 bases between.

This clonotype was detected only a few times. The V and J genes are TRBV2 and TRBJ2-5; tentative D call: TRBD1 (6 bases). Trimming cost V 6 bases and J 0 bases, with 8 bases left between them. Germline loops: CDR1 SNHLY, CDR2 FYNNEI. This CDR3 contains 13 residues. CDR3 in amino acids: CASSWDNQETQYF. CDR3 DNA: TGTGCCAGCAGCTGGGACAACCAAGAGACCCAGTACTTC.

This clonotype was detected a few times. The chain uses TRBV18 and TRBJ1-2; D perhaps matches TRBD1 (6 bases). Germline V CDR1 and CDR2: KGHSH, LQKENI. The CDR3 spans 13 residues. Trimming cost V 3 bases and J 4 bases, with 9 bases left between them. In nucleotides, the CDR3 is TGTGCCAGCTCACCCGACAGGCTCTATGGCTACACCTTC. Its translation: CASSPDRLYGYTF.

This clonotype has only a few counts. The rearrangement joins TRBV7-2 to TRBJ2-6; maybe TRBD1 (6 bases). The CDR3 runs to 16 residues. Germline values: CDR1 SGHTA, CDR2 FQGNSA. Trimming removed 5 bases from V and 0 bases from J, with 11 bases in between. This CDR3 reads CASSTDRLSGANVLTF. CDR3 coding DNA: TGTGCCAGCAGCACCGACAGGCTCTCTGGGGCCAACGTCCTGACTTTC.

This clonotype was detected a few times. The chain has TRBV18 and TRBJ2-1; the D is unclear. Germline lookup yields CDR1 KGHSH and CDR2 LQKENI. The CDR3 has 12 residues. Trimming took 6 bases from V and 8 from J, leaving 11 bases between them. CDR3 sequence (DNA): TGTGCCAGCTCCCCGCTCCGCGATGAGCAGTTCTTC. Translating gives CASSPLRDEQFF.

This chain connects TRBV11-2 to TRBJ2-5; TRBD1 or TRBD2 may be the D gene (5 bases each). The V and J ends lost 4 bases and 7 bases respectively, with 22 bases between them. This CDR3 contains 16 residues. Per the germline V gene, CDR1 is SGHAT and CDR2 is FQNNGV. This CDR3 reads CASSSKWDLLSGTQYF. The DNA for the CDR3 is TGTGCCAGCAGCTCTAAATGGGACCTACTATCCGGGACCCAGTACTTC.

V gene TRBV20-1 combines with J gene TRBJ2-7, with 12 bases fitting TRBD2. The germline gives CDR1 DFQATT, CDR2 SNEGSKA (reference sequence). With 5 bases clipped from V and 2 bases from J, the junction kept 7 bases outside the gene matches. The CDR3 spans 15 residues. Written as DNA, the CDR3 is TGCAGTGCTCCCCCAGCTAGCGGGGGGGCCTACGAGCAGTACTTC. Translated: CSAPPASGGAYEQYF.

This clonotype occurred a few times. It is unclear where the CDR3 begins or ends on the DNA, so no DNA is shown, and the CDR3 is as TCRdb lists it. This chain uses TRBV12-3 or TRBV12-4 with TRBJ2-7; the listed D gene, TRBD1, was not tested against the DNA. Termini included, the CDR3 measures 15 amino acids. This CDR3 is CASSFLAGAVYEQYF.

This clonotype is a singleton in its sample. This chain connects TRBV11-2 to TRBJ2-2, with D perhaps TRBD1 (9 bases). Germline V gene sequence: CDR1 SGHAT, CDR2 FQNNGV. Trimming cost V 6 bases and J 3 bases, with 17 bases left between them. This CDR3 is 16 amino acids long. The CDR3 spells CASSRGGQGDTGELFF. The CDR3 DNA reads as TGTGCCAGCAGTCGGGGGGGACAGGGCGACACCGGGGAGCTGTTTTTT. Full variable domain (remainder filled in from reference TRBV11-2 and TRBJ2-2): EAGVAQSPRYKIIEKRQSVAFWCNPISGHATLYWYQQILGQGPKLLIQFQNNGVVDDSQLPKDRFSAERLKGVDSTLKIQPAKLEDSAVYLCASSRGGQGDTGELFFGEGSRLTVL.